This T cell receptor beta chain derives from a study of shared clonotypes between healthy human individuals (dated by TCRdb to about 2020). Broadly, across the study: A couple of women and a few men aged 18 to 49 years were included in the cohort. To increase sequencing depth and limit assay-specific biases, different laboratories used diverse techniques to prepare libraries and sequence TCR repertoires. For each donor, CD4 naive and CD4 memory were each run on three plates, CD8 naive on two plates, and CD8 memory on one plate. Blood TCR repertoires of a handful of healthy adults were deeply sequenced to estimate repertoire size and the extent of clonotype sharing between individuals. Between about 0.9 and 8.9 billion PBMCs per donor were obtained by leukapheresis.

Note on this clone: What antigen it recognizes has not been identified. No base qualities exist here, and no much larger clone lies one base off it.

Using the deep immunoSEQ assay, multiplex PCR amplified TCR CDR3 regions from genomic DNA. Extracted genomic DNA from each cell subset was spread evenly across all wells of several immunoSEQ 96-well plates, with each plate serving as a replicate. Each replicate PCR for sorted subsets received 200 ng genomic DNA, equal to some 32,000 T cell genomes. Purified libraries were measured with a Qubit 3.0 fluorometer, size-checked on a Bioanalyzer 2100, and measured again with the KAPA Library Quantification kit. Every immunoSEQ 96-well plate was sequenced on a separate single-read 150-cycle Illumina NextSeq 550 flow cell. In the source study's methods: Because the immunoSEQ output included only junctional sequences and no quality scores, the filtering could not be the same as the filtering used for full-length reads. To assign V/J genes and CDR3, sequences were annotated using PyIR, a Python wrapper for IgBLAST v1.9, with IMGT germline references. Any read was removed if the V/J assignment was weak (E-value above 1e-6), the CDR3 was missing, or the read contained stop codons, out-of-frame junctions, or ambiguous translated residues. A V3J clonotype was defined by an identical inferred V gene, J gene, and CDR3 amino acid sequence. Percentage overlap between repertoires was computed as shared unique clonotypes divided by the size of the smaller repertoire. Richness of each repertoire was evaluated using RTK rarefaction, the Chao1 estimator, and Recon v2.1 estimates of unobserved clonotypes. Generation probabilities were computed with OLGA for all TCRbeta clonotypes obtained by the gDNA method from a few donors. Held by TCRdb, this immuneACCESS table contains in-frame sequences only and omits some clones. Under half of the omission traces to an unresolved V gene where checked; the cause of the rest is unknown. V and J calls and clone size are those listed in that table; D and trimming were worked out from the DNA. Recorded for this sample are approximately 740,000 clones; around 67% of them occurred a single time. In total, the top ten clones hold more than 1.5% of the sample.

The donors were healthy, HIV-negative adults who had no recently reported acute infections or vaccinations. Only Caucasian adults living in Nashville, Tennessee, USA were represented among the donors. Magnetic negative selection was used to enrich CD4+ T cells, after which naive cells were positively selected on CD45RA and the negative fraction became the memory subset. Blood was collected by leukapheresis, and PBMCs were isolated by Ficoll-Histopaque density gradient centrifugation and then cryopreserved in liquid nitrogen vapor phase. Analytical flow cytometry was used to check the purity and quantity of each magnetically sorted T cell population. From each sorted fraction, genomic DNA was isolated and quantified by UV absorbance on a Nanodrop 2000c. Beyond this particular receptor, the publication reports: Incomplete sequencing was indicated by rarefaction of sorted-subset datasets, despite the large sequencing depth. Because the study included only a small number of donors, the genetic and exposure-history diversity represented was limited. Clonotypes shared by all four sorted-subset donors showed higher generation probabilities than non-shared clonotypes. Pairwise subsampling led to the expectation that sequencing depth would affect the degree of clonotype sharing among donors. Sampling was restricted to blood, and TCR repertoires in tissue are likely to differ from TCR repertoires in blood. Naive subsets generally had larger estimated clonotype richness than memory subsets did. Sharing across a few donors was observed for around 4.8% of naive CD4, about 4% of naive CD8, about 2.5% of memory CD4, and around 0.4% of memory CD8 clonotypes.

The CDR3 has 16 amino acids, counting the end cysteine and phenylalanine. Only the CDR3 part of the read is kept: 48 bases, read in frame from the first base. CDR1 and CDR2 are drawn from the germline V gene: KGHSH, LQKENI. The germline V and J ends show losses of 8 bases and 5 bases respectively, and no gene match explains 16 bases of the junction. Sequenced material: memory CD4+ T cells sorted from blood. Per the publication, the cell subset or site label means: CD45RA-negative fraction. This receptor was taken from a woman aged 30 to 39 in good health. This sequence uses TRBV18 and TRBJ2-7, and TRBD1 matches 9 of the central bases. At the DNA level, the sequence is TGTGCCAGCACTGAACGGACCCGGGACAGGGTTAACGAGCAGTACTTC. Its protein is CASTERTRDRVNEQYF.